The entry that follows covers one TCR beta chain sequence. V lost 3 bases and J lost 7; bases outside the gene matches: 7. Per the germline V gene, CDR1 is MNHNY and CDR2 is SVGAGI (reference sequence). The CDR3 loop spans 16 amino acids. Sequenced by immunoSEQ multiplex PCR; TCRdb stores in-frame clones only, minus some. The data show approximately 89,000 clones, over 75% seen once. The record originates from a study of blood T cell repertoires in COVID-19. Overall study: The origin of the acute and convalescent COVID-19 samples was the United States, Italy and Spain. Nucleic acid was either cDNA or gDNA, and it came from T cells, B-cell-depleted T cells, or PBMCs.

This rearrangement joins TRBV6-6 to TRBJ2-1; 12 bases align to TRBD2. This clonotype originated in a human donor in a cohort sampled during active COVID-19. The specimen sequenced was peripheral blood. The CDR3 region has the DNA TGTGCCAGCAGTTATCTAGCGGGGGGGCGAGGTAATGAGCAGTTCTTC. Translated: CASSYLAGGRGNEQFF.